Listed below are T cell receptor beta chains from one sample, sequenced in a study of identifying expanded T cells in peripheral blood. Measured with immunoSEQ multiplex PCR; TCRdb has only the in-frame clones, and not every one. The table lists over 90,000 clones, approximately 88% of them singletons. Sequencing input: blood. These receptor sequences come from a person aged 18 to 70 in good health. Both conserved end residues are part of each CDR3. The D gene is left open where the match is weak. Only part of the rows carry a size: once, few, many, or a class if the clone is expanded.

D,J,V,size,CDR3,DNA
-,TRBJ2-7,TRBV29-1,-,CSVDGRGGDEQYF,TGCAGCGTTGACGGCAGGGGCGGTGACGAGCAGTACTTC
-,TRBJ2-4,TRBV20-1,-,CSARDAFIQYF,TGCAGTGCTAGAGATGCATTCATTCAGTACTTC
-,TRBJ1-3,TRBV2,-,CASSEVRSSGNTIYF,TGTGCCAGCAGTGAAGTCAGGAGTTCTGGAAACACCATATATTTT
TRBD1,TRBJ1-1,TRBV18,-,CASSRTGMNTEAFF,TGTGCCAGCTCACGGACAGGGATGAACACTGAAGCTTTCTTT
TRBD1,TRBJ1-5,TRBV28,-,CATTIDMDRGGQPQHF,TGTGCCACCACGATCGATATGGACAGGGGGGGTCAGCCCCAGCATTTT
TRBD2,TRBJ2-1,TRBV6-1,-,CASSSTSGGNNEQFF,TGTGCCAGCAGCTCAACTAGCGGGGGTAACAATGAGCAGTTCTTC
-,TRBJ1-4,TRBV15,-,CATSRDIRATNEKLFF,TGTGCCACCAGCAGAGATATCCGGGCAACTAATGAAAAACTGTTTTTT
-,TRBJ2-5,TRBV29-1,once,CSLVRPNEETQYF,TGCAGCCTTGTGAGGCCTAATGAAGAGACCCAGTACTTC
-,TRBJ2-3,TRBV7-2,-,CASSLGIQNTQYF,TGTGCCAGCAGCTTAGGTATTCAGAATACGCAGTATTTT
-,TRBJ2-3,TRBV4-3,-,CASSQEVLATDTQYF,TGCGCCAGCAGCCAAGAGGTTCTGGCCACAGATACGCAGTATTTT
-,TRBJ1-1,TRBV6-5,-,CASKRGTEAFF,TGTGCCAGCAAGAGAGGCACTGAAGCTTTCTTT
-,TRBJ1-2,TRBV29-1,-,CSVEGTHGYTF,TGCAGCGTTGAGGGGACTCATGGCTACACCTTC
TRBD1,TRBJ1-5,TRBV6-6,-,CASRDRGDQPQHF,TGTGCCAGCAGAGACAGGGGGGATCAGCCCCAGCATTTT
-,TRBJ1-4,TRBV5-5,once,CASAESTNEKLFF,TGTGCCAGCGCGGAGAGTACTAATGAAAAACTGTTTTTT
-,TRBJ1-1,TRBV6-5,-,CASIPRDIGRGEAFF,TGTGCCAGCATCCCCAGGGACATAGGTAGAGGTGAAGCTTTCTTT
-,TRBJ1-2,TRBV28,-,CASRAQRYYGYTF,TGTGCCAGCAGAGCTCAGAGATACTATGGCTACACCTTC
TRBD1,TRBJ2-5,TRBV5-4,-,CASSGRDRGLQETQYF,TGTGCCAGCAGCGGCCGGGACAGGGGCCTCCAAGAGACCCAGTACTTC
-,TRBJ2-7,TRBV2,-,CASSGEAGDGYEQYF,TGTGCCAGCAGTGGGGAGGCAGGGGATGGGTACGAGCAGTACTTC
-,TRBJ1-5,TRBV28,-,CASSLEGYGPQHF,TGTGCCAGCAGTTTAGAGGGATACGGGCCCCAGCATTTT
TRBD1,TRBJ2-5,TRBV7-7,-,CASSSGQGAWETQYF,TGTGCCAGCAGCTCGGGACAGGGGGCATGGGAGACCCAGTACTTC
TRBD1,TRBJ1-1,TRBV5-6,-,CASSLYTGANTEAFF,TGTGCCAGCAGCTTATATACAGGGGCGAACACTGAAGCTTTCTTT
TRBD1,TRBJ1-2,TRBV7-2,-,CASSLLTGHYGYTF,TGTGCCAGCAGCTTACTGACAGGGCACTATGGCTACACCTTC
TRBD1,TRBJ1-2,TRBV5-1,-,CASSVTGNGYTF,TGCGCCAGCAGCGTGACAGGGAATGGCTACACCTTC
-,TRBJ1-1,TRBV14,-,CASSQDSGWGEAFF,TGTGCCAGCAGCCAAGATTCGGGGTGGGGTGAAGCTTTCTTT
TRBD1,TRBJ2-7,TRBV25-1,-,CASSGNQGADHYYEQYF,TGTGCCAGCAGTGGGAACCAGGGGGCGGACCACTACTACGAGCAGTACTTC
-,TRBJ1-3,TRBV4-2,-,CASSQEGAGLRNTIYF,TGTGCCAGCAGCCAAGAAGGCGCAGGGCTTCGAAACACCATATATTTT
TRBD1,TRBJ2-7,TRBV29-1,-,CSVEKTGTGNDEQYF,TGCAGCGTTGAAAAGACCGGGACAGGGAACGACGAGCAGTACTTC
-,TRBJ1-2,TRBV6-5,-,CASSSPGSQIYGYTF,TGTGCCAGCAGTTCTCCCGGGTCGCAAATCTATGGCTACACCTTC
-,TRBJ2-7,TRBV4-3,-,CASSQDLAVYEQYF,TGCGCCAGCAGCCAAGACTTAGCCGTCTACGAGCAGTACTTC
-,TRBJ2-1,TRBV18,-,CASSPHENEQFF,TGTGCCAGCTCACCACACGAGAATGAGCAGTTCTTC
TRBD1,TRBJ1-5,TRBV10-3,-,CAISDGQGGPQHF,TGTGCCATCAGCGACGGACAGGGGGGGCCCCAGCATTTT
-,TRBJ1-2,TRBV7-2,-,CASSPDRYPYGYTF,TGTGCCAGCAGCCCGGACAGATACCCCTATGGCTACACCTTC
-,TRBJ1-2,TRBV7-2,-,CASSSRNGRDGYTF,TGTGCCAGCAGCTCCCGCAATGGGCGGGATGGCTACACCTTC
TRBD1,TRBJ2-2,TRBV14,-,CASSHSIRGTGELFF,TGTGCCAGCAGCCATTCAATCAGGGGGACCGGGGAGCTGTTTTTT
-,TRBJ2-7,TRBV5-1,-,CASSPGDSPYEQYF,TGCGCCAGCAGCCCCGGGGATTCCCCTTACGAGCAGTACTTC
-,TRBJ1-2,TRBV7-9,-,CASSLQLDTDYGYTF,TGTGCCAGCAGCTTACAATTAGACACTGACTATGGCTACACCTTC
-,TRBJ2-1,TRBV14,-,CASSQIRYPYNEQFF,TGTGCCAGCAGCCAAATCCGCTACCCTTACAATGAGCAGTTCTTC
TRBD2,TRBJ2-1,TRBV9,-,CASSGQLADTYNEQFF,TGTGCCAGCAGCGGGCAACTAGCGGATACCTACAATGAGCAGTTCTTC
TRBD1,TRBJ2-7,TRBV6-1,-,CASSRQGSSYEQYF,TGTGCCAGCAGCCGACAGGGAAGCTCCTACGAGCAGTACTTC
-,TRBJ1-5,TRBV4-1,-,CASSPTPVSNQPQHF,TGCGCCAGCAGCCCGACCCCGGTGAGCAATCAGCCCCAGCATTTT
-,TRBJ1-5,TRBV5-1,-,CASSSGDNSGGNQPQHF,TGCGCCAGCAGCTCGGGGGACAACTCAGGGGGCAATCAGCCCCAGCATTTT
-,TRBJ1-2,TRBV29-1,-,CSVAVVNYGYTF,TGCAGCGTTGCTGTAGTTAACTATGGCTACACCTTC
TRBD1,TRBJ2-6,TRBV28,-,CASSFNPGGADSGANVLTF,TGTGCCAGCAGTTTCAACCCAGGGGGCGCGGACTCTGGGGCCAACGTCCTGACTTTC
-,TRBJ1-1,TRBV27,-,CASRPRQTGTPEAFF,TGTGCCAGCAGGCCAAGACAGACGGGGACCCCTGAAGCTTTCTTT
-,TRBJ2-5,TRBV5-1,-,CASSNDRNQETQYF,TGCGCCAGCAGCAATGACCGAAACCAAGAGACCCAGTACTTC
-,TRBJ1-4,TRBV21-1,-,CASSKVRTGTYNEKLFF,TGTGCCAGCAGCAAAGTTAGGACAGGGACTTACAATGAAAAACTGTTTTTT
TRBD1,TRBJ1-2,TRBV29-1,-,CSVEDHRGGYGYTF,TGCAGCGTTGAAGATCACAGGGGTGGTTATGGCTACACCTTC
TRBD1,TRBJ1-2,TRBV6-6,-,CASSYSTGREGYTF,TGTGCCAGCAGTTACTCGACAGGGCGAGAGGGCTACACCTTC
-,TRBJ2-1,TRBV28,-,CASSPPPREQFF,TGTGCCAGCAGTCCTCCCCCCCGGGAGCAGTTCTTC
-,TRBJ2-1,TRBV6-4,once,CASSPLQGTYNEQFF,TGTGCCAGCAGCCCTCTTCAGGGGACCTACAATGAGCAGTTCTTC
TRBD1,TRBJ1-4,TRBV5-1,few,CASSFGQGAGNEKLFF,TGCGCCAGCAGCTTCGGACAGGGGGCGGGTAATGAAAAACTGTTTTTT
-,TRBJ2-7,TRBV29-1,-,CSVNIRTAYEQYF,TGCAGCGTCAATATTAGGACAGCCTACGAGCAGTACTTC
-,TRBJ2-2,TRBV21-1,-,CASNSTSGGPCGTGELFF,TGTGCCAGCAACTCAACTAGCGGGGGCCCCTGTGGCACCGGGGAGCTGTTTTTT
-,TRBJ1-4,TRBV28,-,CASSPSGTEKLFF,TGTGCCAGCAGCCCCTCCGGGACCGAAAAACTGTTTTTT
TRBD2,TRBJ2-7,TRBV7-3,medium-sized,CASSLLGGNEQYF,TGTGCCAGCAGCTTACTGGGGGGGAACGAGCAGTACTTC